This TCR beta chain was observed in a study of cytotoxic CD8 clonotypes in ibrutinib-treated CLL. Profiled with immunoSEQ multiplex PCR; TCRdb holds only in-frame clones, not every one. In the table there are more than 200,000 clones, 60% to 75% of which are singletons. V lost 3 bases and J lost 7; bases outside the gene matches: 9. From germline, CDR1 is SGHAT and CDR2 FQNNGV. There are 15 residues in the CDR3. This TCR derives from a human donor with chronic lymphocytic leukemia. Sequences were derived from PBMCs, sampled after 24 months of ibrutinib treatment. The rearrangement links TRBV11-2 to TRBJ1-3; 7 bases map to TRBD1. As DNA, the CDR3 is TGTGCCAGCAGCTTGGTCAGGACAGGCCGGAACACCATATATTTT. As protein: CASSLVRTGRNTIYF. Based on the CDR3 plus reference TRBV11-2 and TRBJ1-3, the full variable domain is EAGVAQSPRYKIIEKRQSVAFWCNPISGHATLYWYQQILGQGPKLLIQFQNNGVVDDSQLPKDRFSAERLKGVDSTLKIQPAKLEDSAVYLCASSLVRTGRNTIYFGEGSWLTVV.